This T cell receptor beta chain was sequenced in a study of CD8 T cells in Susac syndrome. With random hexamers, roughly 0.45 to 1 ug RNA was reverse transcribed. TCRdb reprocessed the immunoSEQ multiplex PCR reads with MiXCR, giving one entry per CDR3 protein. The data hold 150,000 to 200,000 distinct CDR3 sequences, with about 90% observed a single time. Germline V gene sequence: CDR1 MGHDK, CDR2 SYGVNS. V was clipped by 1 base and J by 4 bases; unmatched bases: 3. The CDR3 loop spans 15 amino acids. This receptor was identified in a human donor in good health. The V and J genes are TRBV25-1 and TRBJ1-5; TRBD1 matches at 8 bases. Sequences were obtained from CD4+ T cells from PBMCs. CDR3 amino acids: CASSESTGGNQPQHF. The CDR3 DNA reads TGTGCCAGCAGTGAATCTACAGGGGGGAATCAGCCCCAGCATTTT.